This T cell receptor beta chain was identified in a study of shared clonotypes between healthy human individuals. CD45RO-negative, CCR7-positively selected cells formed the naive CD8 fraction, excluding terminally differentiated effector memory CD45RA+ cells. This CDR3 spans 10 amino acids. V was shortened by 3 bases and J by 6 bases, with 2 bases between the two germline ends. Germline CDR1 DFQATT, CDR2 SNEGSKA (reference sequence). Several immunoSEQ plates received, in even portions, the genomic DNA of each subset. The repertoire was sequenced with immunoSEQ multiplex PCR; TCRdb's copy has only in-frame clones and lacks some. In the table there are under 1 million clones, 90% to 97% of which are singletons.

This receptor was identified in a man aged 25 to 45 in good health. The material sequenced was naive CD8+ T cells sorted from blood. V is TRBV20-1 and J is TRBJ2-2, with D unclear. CDR3 region: CSASSGELFF. CDR3 nucleotide sequence: TGCAGTGCTAGTTCCGGGGAGCTGTTTTTT.